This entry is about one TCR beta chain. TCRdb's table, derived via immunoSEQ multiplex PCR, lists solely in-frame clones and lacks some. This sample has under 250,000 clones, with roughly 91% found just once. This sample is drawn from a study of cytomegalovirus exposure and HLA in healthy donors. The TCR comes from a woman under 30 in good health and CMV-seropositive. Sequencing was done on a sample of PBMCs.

In nucleotides, the CDR3 is TGTGCCAGCAGCCAGGGGCTGAACACTGAAGCTTTCTTT. Translation: CASSQGLNTEAFF. This chain links TRBV9 with TRBJ1-1; a weak D match, TRBD1 (6 bases). V was clipped by 4 bases and J by 0 bases, with 7 bases between them. Germline assignment: CDR1 SGDLS and CDR2 YYNGEE. CDR3 length: 13 amino acids.